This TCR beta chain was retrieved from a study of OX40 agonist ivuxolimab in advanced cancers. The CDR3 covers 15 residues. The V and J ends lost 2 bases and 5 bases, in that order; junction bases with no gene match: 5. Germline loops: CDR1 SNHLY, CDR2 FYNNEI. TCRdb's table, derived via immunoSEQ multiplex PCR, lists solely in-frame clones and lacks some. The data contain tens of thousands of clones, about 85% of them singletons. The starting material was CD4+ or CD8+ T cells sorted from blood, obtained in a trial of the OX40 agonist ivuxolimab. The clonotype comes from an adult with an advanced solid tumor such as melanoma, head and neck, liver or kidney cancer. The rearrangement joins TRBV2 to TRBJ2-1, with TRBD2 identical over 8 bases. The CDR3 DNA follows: TGTGCCAGCAGTGAAAAACTAGCGGCCCACAATGAGCAGTTCTTC. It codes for CASSEKLAAHNEQFF. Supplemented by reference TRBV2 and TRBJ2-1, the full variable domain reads EPEVTQTPSHQVTQMGQEVILRCVPISNHLYFYWYRQILGQKVEFLVSFYNNEISEKSEIFDDQFSVERPDGSNFTLKIRSTKLEDSAMYFCASSEKLAAHNEQFFGPGTRLTVL.